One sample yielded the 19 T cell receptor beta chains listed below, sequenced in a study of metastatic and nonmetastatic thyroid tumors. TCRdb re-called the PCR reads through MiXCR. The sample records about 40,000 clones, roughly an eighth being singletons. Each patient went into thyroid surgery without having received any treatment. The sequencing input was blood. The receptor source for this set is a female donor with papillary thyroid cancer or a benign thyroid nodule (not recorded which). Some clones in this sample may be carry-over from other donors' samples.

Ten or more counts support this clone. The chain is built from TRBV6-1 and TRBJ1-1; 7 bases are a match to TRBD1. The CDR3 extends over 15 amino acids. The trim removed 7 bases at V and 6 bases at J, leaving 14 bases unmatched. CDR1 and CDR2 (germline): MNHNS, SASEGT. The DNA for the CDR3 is TGTGCCAGCACCCTCCTGAGGGGGCTGGGGCCTGAAGCTTTCTTT. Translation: CASTLLRGLGPEAFF.

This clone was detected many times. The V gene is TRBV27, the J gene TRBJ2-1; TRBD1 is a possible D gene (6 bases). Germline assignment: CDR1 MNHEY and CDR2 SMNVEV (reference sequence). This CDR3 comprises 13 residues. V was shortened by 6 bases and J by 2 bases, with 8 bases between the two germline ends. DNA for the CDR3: TGTGCCAGCAGGGACAGTGCCTACAATGAGCAGTTCTTC. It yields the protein CASRDSAYNEQFF.

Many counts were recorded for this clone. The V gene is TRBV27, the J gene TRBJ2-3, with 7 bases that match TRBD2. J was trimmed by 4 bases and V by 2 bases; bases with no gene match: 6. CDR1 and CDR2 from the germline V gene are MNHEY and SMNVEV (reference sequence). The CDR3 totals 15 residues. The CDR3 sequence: CASSLQQGGADTQYF. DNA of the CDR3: TGTGCCAGCAGTTTACAGCAGGGAGGGGCAGATACGCAGTATTTT.

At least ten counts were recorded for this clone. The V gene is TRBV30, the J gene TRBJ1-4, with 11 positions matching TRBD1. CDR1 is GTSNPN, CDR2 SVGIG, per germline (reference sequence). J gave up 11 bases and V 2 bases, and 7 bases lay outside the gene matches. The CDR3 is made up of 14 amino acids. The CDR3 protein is CAWSFGQGARKLFF. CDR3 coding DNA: TGTGCCTGGAGTTTCGGACAGGGGGCGCGGAAACTGTTTTTT.

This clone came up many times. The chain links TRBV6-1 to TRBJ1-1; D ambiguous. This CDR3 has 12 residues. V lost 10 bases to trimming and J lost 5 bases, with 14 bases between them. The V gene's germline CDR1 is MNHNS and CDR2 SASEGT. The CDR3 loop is CAILRGGTEAFF. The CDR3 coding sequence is TGTGCCATCCTCCGAGGAGGGACTGAAGCTTTCTTT.

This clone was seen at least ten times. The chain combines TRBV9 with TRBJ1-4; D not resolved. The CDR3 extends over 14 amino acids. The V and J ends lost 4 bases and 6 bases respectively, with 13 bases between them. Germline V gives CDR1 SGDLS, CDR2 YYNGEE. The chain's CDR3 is CASSPPAGDEKLFF. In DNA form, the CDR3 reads TGTGCCAGCAGCCCACCGGCCGGCGATGAAAAACTGTTTTTT.

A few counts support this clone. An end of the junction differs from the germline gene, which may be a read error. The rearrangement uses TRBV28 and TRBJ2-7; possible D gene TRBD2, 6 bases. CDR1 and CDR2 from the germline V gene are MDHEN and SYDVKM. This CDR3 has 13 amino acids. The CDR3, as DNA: TGTGCCAGCAGGGGGGGAATGAAATACGTGCAGTACTTC. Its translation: CASRGGMKYVQYF.

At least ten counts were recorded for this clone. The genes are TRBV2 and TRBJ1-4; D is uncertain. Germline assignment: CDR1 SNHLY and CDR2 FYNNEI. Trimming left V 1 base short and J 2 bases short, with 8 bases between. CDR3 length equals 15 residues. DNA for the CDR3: TGTGCCAGCAGTGAAGGGTTGGGGACTAATGAAAAACTGTTTTTT. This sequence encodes CASSEGLGTNEKLFF.

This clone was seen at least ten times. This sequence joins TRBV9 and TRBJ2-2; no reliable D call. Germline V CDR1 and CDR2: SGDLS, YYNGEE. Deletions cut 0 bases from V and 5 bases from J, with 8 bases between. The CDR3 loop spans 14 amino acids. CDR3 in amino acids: CASSVGLLTGELFF. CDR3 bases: TGTGCCAGCAGCGTAGGACTTTTGACCGGGGAGCTGTTTTTT. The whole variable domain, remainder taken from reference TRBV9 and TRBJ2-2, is DSGVTQTPKHLITATGQRVTLRCSPRSGDLSVYWYQQSLDQGLQFLIQYYNGEERAKGNILERFSAQQFPDLHSELNLSSLELGDSALYFCASSVGLLTGELFFGEGSRLTVL.

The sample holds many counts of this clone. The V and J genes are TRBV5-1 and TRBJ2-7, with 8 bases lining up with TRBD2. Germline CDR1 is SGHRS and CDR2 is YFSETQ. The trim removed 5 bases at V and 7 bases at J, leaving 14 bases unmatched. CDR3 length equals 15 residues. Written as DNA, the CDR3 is TGCGCCAGCAGACCCCCGGGAGGGCCTTTGAGTGAGCAGTACTTC. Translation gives CASRPPGGPLSEQYF.

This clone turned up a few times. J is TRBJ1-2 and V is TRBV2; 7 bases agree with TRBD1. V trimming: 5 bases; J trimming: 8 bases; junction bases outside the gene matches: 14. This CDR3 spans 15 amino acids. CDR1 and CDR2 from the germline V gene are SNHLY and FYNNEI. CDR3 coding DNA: TGTGCCAGCAGTCCCCGGACAGGATGTACCTTCGGCTACACCTTC. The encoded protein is CASSPRTGCTFGYTF.

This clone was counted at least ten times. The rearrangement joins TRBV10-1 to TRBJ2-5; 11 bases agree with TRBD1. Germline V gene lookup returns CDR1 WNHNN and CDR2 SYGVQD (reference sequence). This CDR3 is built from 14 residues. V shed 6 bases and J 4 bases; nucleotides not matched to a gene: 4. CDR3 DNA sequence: TGCGCCAGCAGCCCTGGGACAGGGGGAGAGACCCAGTACTTC. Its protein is CASSPGTGGETQYF.

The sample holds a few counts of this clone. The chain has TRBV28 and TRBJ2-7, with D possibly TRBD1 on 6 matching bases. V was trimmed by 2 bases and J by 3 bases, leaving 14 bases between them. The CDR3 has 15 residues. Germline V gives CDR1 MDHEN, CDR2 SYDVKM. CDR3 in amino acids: CASSLKFTGIYEQYF. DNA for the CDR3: TGTGCCAGCAGTTTAAAATTTACAGGGATCTACGAGCAGTACTTC.

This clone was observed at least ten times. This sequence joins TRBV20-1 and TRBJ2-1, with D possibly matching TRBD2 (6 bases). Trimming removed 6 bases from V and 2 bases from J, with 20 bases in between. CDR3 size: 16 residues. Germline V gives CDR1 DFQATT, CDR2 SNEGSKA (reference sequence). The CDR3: CSAPPVGGSTYNEQFF. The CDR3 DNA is TGCAGTGCCCCCCCCGTCGGGGGATCTACCTACAATGAGCAGTTCTTC.

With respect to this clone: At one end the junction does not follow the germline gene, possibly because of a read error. In DNA, the CDR3 is TGTGCCTGGGGTGTACGCACAGGGGGACAGCAGTACTTC. It is translated as CAWGVRTGGQQYF. The genes are TRBV30 and TRBJ2-7; 8 positions agree with TRBD1. In germline, CDR1 is GTSNPN, CDR2 SVGIG (reference sequence). The CDR3 runs to 13 residues.

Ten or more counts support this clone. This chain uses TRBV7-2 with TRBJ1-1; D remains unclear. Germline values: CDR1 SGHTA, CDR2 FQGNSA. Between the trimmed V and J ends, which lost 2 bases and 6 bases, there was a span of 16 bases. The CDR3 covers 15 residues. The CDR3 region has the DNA TGTGCCAGCAGCTTATCCGGACGGACGTTCCCTGAAGCTTTCTTT. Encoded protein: CASSLSGRTFPEAFF.

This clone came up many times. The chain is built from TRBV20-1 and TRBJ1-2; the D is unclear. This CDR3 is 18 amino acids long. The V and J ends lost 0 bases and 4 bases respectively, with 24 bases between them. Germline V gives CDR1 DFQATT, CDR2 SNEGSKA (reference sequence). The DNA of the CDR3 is TGCAGTGCTAGAGACCGAGTAGACTGGCTATATGCTAGCTATGGCTACACCTTC. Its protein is CSARDRVDWLYASYGYTF.

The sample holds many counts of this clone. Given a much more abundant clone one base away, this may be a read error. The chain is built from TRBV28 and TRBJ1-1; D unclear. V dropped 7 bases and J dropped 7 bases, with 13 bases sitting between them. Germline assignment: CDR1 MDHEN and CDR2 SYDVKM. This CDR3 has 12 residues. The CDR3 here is CASTLYGCEAFF. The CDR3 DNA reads TGTGCCAGCACGTTATATGGGTGTGAAGCTTTCTTT. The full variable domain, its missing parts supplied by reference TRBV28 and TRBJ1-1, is DVKVTQSSRYLVKRTGEKVFLECVQDMDHENMFWYRQDPGLGLRLIYFSYDVKMKEKGDIPEGYSVSREKKERFSLILESASTNQTSMYLCASTLYGCEAFFGQGTRLTVV.

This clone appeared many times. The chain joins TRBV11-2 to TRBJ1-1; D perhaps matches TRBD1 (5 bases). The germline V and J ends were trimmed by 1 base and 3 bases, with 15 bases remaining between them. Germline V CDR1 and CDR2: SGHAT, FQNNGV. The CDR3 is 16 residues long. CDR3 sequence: CASSLGGAGMDTEAFF. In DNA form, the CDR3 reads TGTGCCAGCAGCTTAGGTGGGGCGGGGATGGACACTGAAGCTTTCTTT. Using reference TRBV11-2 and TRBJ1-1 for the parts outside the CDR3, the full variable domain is EAGVAQSPRYKIIEKRQSVAFWCNPISGHATLYWYQQILGQGPKLLIQFQNNGVVDDSQLPKDRFSAERLKGVDSTLKIQPAKLEDSAVYLCASSLGGAGMDTEAFFGQGTRLTVV.